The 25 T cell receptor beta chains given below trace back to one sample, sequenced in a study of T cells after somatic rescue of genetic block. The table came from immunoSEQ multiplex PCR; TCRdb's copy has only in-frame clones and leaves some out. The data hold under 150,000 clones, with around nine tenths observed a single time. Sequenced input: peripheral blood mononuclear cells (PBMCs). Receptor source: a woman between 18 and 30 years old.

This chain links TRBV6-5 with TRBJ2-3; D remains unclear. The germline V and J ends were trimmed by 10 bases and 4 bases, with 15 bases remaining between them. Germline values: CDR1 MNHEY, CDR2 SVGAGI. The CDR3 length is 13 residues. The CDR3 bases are TGTGCCACCCGGTCCCCGGGCCCAGATACGCAGTATTTT. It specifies CATRSPGPDTQYF.

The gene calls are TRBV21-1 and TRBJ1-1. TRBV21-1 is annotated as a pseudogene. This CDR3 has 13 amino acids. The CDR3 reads CASSSPMGTEAFF. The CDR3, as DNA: TGTGCCAGCAGCTCCCCGATGGGCACTGAAGCTTTCTTT.

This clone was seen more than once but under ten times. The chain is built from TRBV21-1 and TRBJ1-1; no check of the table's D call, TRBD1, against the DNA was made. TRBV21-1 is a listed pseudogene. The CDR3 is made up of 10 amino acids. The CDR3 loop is CASRKRGAFF. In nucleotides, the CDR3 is TGTGCCAGCAGAAAGAGGGGGGCTTTCTTT.

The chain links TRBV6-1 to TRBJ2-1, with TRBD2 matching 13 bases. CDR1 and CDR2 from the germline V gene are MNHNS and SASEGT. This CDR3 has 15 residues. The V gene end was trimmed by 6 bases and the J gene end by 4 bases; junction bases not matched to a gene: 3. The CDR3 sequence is CASSRLAGGYNEQFF. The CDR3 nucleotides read TGTGCCAGCAGCCGACTAGCGGGGGGTTACAATGAGCAGTTCTTC.

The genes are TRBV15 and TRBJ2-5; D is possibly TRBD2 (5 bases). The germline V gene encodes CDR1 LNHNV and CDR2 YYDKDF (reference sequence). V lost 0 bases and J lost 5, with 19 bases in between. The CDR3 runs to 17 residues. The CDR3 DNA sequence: TGTGCCACCAGCAGAGATGTGCTGGGGTCGGGCGGGGAGACCCAGTACTTC. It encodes CATSRDVLGSGGETQYF.

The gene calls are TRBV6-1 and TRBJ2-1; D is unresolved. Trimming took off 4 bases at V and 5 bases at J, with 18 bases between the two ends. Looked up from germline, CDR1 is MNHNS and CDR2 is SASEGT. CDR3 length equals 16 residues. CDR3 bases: TGTGCCAGCAGTGCCCCCGGTGTTGGGTCCCACAATGAGCAGTTCTTC. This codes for CASSAPGVGSHNEQFF.

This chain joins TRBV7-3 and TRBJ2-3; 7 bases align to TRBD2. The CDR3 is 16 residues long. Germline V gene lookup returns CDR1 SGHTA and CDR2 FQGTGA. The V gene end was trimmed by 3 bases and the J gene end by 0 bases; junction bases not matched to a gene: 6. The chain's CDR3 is CASSFASGTSTDTQYF. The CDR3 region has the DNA TGTGCCAGCAGCTTCGCTAGCGGCACTAGCACAGATACGCAGTATTTT.

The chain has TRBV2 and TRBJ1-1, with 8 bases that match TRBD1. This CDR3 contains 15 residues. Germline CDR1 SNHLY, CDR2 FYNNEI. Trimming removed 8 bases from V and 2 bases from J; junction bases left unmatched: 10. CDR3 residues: CASGQGRLINTEAFF. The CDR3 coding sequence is TGTGCCAGCGGACAGGGCCGATTAATAAACACTGAAGCTTTCTTT.

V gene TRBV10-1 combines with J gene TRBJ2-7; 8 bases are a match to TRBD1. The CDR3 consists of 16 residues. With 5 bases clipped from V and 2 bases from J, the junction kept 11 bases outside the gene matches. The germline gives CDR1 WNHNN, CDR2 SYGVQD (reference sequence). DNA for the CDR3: TGCGCCAGCAGTAAACGAAGGACAGGGTTAACCTACGAGCAGTACTTC. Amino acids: CASSKRRTGLTYEQYF.

For the CDR3, the DNA is TGTGCCAGCTCCAGAGATTCCATCATGAACACTGAAGCTTTCTTT. This translates into CASSRDSIMNTEAFF. This chain links TRBV27 with TRBJ1-1; D call uncertain. Germline V lookup: CDR1 MNHEY, CDR2 SMNVEV (reference sequence). The CDR3 totals 15 residues. The germline V and J ends were trimmed by 8 bases and 0 bases, with 16 bases remaining between them.

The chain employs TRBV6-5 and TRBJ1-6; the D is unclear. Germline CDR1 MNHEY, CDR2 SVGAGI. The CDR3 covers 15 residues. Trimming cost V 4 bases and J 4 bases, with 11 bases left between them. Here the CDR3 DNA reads TGTGCCAGCAGTTCGCCTATAGATTATAATTCACCCCTCCACTTT. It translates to CASSSPIDYNSPLHF.

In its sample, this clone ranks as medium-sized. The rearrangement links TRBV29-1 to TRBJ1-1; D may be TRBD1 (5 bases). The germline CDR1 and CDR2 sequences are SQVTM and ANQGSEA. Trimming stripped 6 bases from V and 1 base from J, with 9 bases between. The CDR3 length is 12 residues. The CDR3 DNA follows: TGCAGCGTCCGGGGGAGGAACACTGAAGCTTTCTTT. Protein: CSVRGRNTEAFF.

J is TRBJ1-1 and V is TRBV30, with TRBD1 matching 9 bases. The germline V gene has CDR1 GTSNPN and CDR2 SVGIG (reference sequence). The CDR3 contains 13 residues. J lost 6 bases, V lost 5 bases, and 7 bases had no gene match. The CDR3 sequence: CAWLRQGVAEAFF. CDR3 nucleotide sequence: TGTGCCTGGCTACGACAGGGGGTCGCTGAAGCTTTCTTT.

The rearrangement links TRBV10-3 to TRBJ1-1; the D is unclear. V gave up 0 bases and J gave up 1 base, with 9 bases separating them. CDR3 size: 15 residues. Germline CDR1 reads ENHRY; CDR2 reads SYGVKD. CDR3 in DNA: TGTGCCATCAGTGAGTCGAAACGGTCGAACACTGAAGCTTTCTTT. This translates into CAISESKRSNTEAFF.

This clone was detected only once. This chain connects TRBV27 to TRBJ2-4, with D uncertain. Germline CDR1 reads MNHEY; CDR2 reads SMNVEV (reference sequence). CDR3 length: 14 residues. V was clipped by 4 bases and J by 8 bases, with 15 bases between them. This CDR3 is CASSSLTGRDIQYF. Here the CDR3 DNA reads TGTGCCAGCAGTTCACTGACCGGACGGGACATTCAGTACTTC.

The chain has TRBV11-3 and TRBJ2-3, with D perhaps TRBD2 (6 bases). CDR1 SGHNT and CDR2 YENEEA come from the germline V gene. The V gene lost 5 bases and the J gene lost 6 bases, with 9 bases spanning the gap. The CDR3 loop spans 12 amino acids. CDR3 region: CASSPGGDTQYF. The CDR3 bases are TGTGCCAGCAGCCCCGGAGGGGATACGCAGTATTTT.

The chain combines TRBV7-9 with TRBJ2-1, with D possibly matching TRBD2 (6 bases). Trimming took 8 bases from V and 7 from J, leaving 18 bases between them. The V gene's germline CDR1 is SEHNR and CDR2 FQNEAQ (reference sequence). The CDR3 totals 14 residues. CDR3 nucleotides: TGTGCCAGCTCCGGAGGGAGACAGAGGAATGAGCAGTTCTTC. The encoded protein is CASSGGRQRNEQFF.

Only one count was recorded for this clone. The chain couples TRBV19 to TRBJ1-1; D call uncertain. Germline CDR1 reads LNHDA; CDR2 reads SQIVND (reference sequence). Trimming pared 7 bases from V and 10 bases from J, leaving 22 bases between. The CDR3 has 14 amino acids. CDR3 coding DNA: TGTGCCAGTACCACTCTGTTCCAAGTCAAACGAGCTTTCTTT. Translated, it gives CASTTLFQVKRAFF. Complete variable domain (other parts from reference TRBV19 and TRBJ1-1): DGGITQSPKYLFRKEGQNVTLSCEQNLNHDAMYWYRQDPGQGLRLIYYSQIVNDFQKGDIAEGYSVSREKKESFPLTVTSAQKNPTAFYLCASTTLFQVKRAFFGQGTRLTVV.

CDR3 bases: TGTGCCAGCAGCTTAGATACCGGAGCGGGGGGTAGGACGCAGTATTTT. This translates into CASSLDTGAGGRTQYF. The genes are TRBV11-2 and TRBJ2-3, with 9 positions matching TRBD2. V shed 0 bases, J shed 9 bases, and the junction held 10 bases outside the gene matches. Germline assignment: CDR1 SGHAT and CDR2 FQNNGV. The CDR3 loop spans 16 amino acids.

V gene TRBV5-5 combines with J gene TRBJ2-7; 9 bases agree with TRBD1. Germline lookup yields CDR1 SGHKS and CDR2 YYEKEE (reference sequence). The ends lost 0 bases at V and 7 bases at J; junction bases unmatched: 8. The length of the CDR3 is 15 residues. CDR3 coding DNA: TGTGCCAGCAGCTTGGGGGACAGGGTCCGGGAGGAGCAGTACTTC. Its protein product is CASSLGDRVREEQYF.

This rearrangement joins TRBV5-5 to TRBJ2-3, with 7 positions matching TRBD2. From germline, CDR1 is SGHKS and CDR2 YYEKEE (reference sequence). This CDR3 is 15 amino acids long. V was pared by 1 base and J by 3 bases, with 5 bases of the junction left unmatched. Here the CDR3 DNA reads TGTGCCAGCAGCTTGAAGACTAGCAGAACAGATACGCAGTATTTT. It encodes CASSLKTSRTDTQYF. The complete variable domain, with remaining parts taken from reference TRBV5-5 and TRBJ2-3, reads DAGVTQSPTHLIKTRGQQVTLRCSPISGHKSVSWYQQVLGQGPQFIFQYYEKEERGRGNFPDRFSARQFPNYSSELNVNALLLGDSALYLCASSLKTSRTDTQYFGPGTRLTVL.

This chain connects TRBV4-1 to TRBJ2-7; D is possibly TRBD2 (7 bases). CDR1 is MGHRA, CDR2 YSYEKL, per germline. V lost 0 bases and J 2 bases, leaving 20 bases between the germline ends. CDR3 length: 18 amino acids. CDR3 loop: CASSQDPDWGGWAYEQYF. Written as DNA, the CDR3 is TGCGCCAGCAGCCAAGACCCCGACTGGGGGGGCTGGGCCTACGAGCAGTACTTC.

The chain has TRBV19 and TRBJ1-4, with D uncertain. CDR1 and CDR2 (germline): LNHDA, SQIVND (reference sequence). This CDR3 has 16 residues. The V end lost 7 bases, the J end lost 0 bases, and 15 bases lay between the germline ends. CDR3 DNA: TGTGCCAGTAAGCACCGCAGTAGCGCAACTAATGAAAAACTGTTTTTT. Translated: CASKHRSSATNEKLFF.

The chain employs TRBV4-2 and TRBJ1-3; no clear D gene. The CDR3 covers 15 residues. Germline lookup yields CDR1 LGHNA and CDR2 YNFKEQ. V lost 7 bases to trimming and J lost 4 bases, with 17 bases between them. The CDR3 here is CASTPAWGAGNTIYF. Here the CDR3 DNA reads TGTGCCAGCACTCCCGCCTGGGGTGCGGGAAACACCATATATTTT.

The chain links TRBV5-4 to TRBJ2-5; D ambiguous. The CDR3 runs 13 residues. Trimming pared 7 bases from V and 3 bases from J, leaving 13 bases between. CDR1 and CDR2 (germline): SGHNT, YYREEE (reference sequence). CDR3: CASGPKPKETQYF. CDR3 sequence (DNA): TGTGCCAGCGGCCCGAAACCTAAAGAGACCCAGTACTTC. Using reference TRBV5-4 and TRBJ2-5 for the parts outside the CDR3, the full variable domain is ETGVTQSPTHLIKTRGQQVTLRCSSQSGHNTVSWYQQALGQGPQFIFQYYREEENGRGNFPPRFSGLQFPNYSSELNVNALELDDSALYLCASGPKPKETQYFGPGTRLLVL.